This is a list of T cell receptor beta chains from one sample in a study of blood T cell repertoires in COVID-19. The protocol was immunoSEQ multiplex PCR, while the TCRdb copy is restricted to in-frame clones and leaves out a portion. Of approximately 300,000 clones detected, approximately 84% appear once; the ten largest clones hold 8.5% to 12%. The material sequenced was PBMCs or T cells enriched from blood (not recorded which). All receptors derive from a woman between 18 and 29 years old who had recovered from COVID-19. CDR3s leave out the opening cysteine and the closing phenylalanine or tryptophan.

j_gene: TRBJ1-3; v_gene: TRBV7-9; len: 13; CDR3aa: ASSFTEHSGNTIY
j_gene: TRBJ1-1; v_gene: TRBV9; len: 14; CDR3aa: ASSVDWAGPNTEAF
j_gene: TRBJ1-2; v_gene: TRBV4-1; len: 12; CDR3aa: ASSLPGVVYGYT
j_gene: TRBJ1-3; v_gene: TRBV5-1; len: 14; CDR3aa: ASSFETGPSGNTIY
j_gene: TRBJ1-6; v_gene: TRBV13; len: 12; CDR3aa: ASSLEGNNSPLH
j_gene: TRBJ1-2; v_gene: TRBV9; len: 10; CDR3aa: ASSPQRTGYT
j_gene: TRBJ1-3; v_gene: TRBV5-1; len: 16; CDR3aa: ATATGQGTRSSGNTIY
j_gene: TRBJ2-2; v_gene: TRBV19; len: 10; CDR3aa: ASLEHTGELF
j_gene: TRBJ2-7; v_gene: TRBV3-1/TRBV3-2; len: 12; CDR3aa: ASQTSGNSYEQY
j_gene: TRBJ2-1; v_gene: TRBV3-1/TRBV3-2; len: 13; CDR3aa: ASSRKGGLYNEQF
j_gene: TRBJ2-2; v_gene: TRBV7-2; len: 11; CDR3aa: ASSLLGPGELF
j_gene: TRBJ1-3; v_gene: TRBV9; len: 13; CDR3aa: ASSVGGAGGNTIY
j_gene: TRBJ1-2; v_gene: TRBV6-5; len: 12; CDR3aa: ASSYTSPGDGYT
j_gene: TRBJ2-1; v_gene: TRBV7-9; len: 12; CDR3aa: ASSLQGAQQEQF
j_gene: TRBJ2-5; v_gene: TRBV7-9; len: 12; CDR3aa: ASSFRRSQETQY
j_gene: TRBJ1-1; v_gene: TRBV27; len: 17; CDR3aa: ASSLTGPTEYETSTEAF
j_gene: TRBJ1-5; v_gene: TRBV6-6; len: 11; CDR3aa: AEALSFNQPQH
j_gene: TRBJ2-7; v_gene: TRBV12-5; len: 14; CDR3aa: ASGLGLAGDRYEQY
j_gene: TRBJ1-2; v_gene: TRBV30; len: 9; CDR3aa: AWTRAAGYT
j_gene: TRBJ2-1; v_gene: TRBV27; len: 12; CDR3aa: ASSSAGASNEQF
j_gene: TRBJ1-3; v_gene: TRBV3-1/TRBV3-2; len: 14; CDR3aa: ASSQDYGFSGNTIY
j_gene: TRBJ2-2; v_gene: TRBV6-6; len: 15; CDR3aa: ASSPIDSPVYTGELF
j_gene: TRBJ2-1; v_gene: TRBV9; len: 13; CDR3aa: ASTRHGSTHNEQF
j_gene: TRBJ2-3; v_gene: TRBV7-9; len: 13; CDR3aa: ASSLRTGSTDTQY
j_gene: TRBJ2-7; v_gene: TRBV6-2/TRBV6-3; len: 13; CDR3aa: ASSEGLAGLYEQY
j_gene: TRBJ1-2; v_gene: TRBV4-2; len: 13; CDR3aa: ASSQDMRGDYGYT
j_gene: TRBJ2-1; v_gene: TRBV5-1; len: 15; CDR3aa: ASSLATRTSGYNEQF
j_gene: TRBJ1-2; v_gene: TRBV10-3; len: 10; CDR3aa: AISGTGYGYT
j_gene: TRBJ1-2; v_gene: TRBV3-1/TRBV3-2; len: 11; CDR3aa: ASSLTGDYGYT
j_gene: TRBJ2-1; v_gene: TRBV20-1; len: 14; CDR3aa: SASPTWASQYNEQF
j_gene: TRBJ2-7; v_gene: TRBV11-2; len: 13; CDR3aa: ASSSSDYWGYEQY
j_gene: TRBJ2-5; v_gene: TRBV2; len: 13; CDR3aa: ASSEEGGFQETQY
j_gene: TRBJ1-1; v_gene: TRBV30; len: 10; CDR3aa: AWSVPPGEAF
j_gene: TRBJ2-5; v_gene: TRBV4-1; len: 17; CDR3aa: ASSQGSLAGGVAVETQY
j_gene: TRBJ1-2; v_gene: TRBV5-1; len: 13; CDR3aa: ASSSGQSNHYGYT
j_gene: TRBJ1-5; v_gene: TRBV2; len: 14; CDR3aa: ASSKDRPRGNQPQH
j_gene: TRBJ2-1; v_gene: TRBV18; len: 16; CDR3aa: ASSPPRGGSNVRNEQF
j_gene: TRBJ2-7; v_gene: TRBV11-1; len: 11; CDR3aa: ASSLTRGYEQY
j_gene: TRBJ2-3; v_gene: TRBV18; len: 12; CDR3aa: ASSPSAATDTQY
j_gene: TRBJ1-1; v_gene: TRBV6-5; len: 11; CDR3aa: ASRQNMNTEAF
j_gene: TRBJ1-2; v_gene: TRBV18; len: 12; CDR3aa: ASSLDRGVYGYT
j_gene: TRBJ1-2; v_gene: TRBV27; len: 11; CDR3aa: ASSLRGSYGYT
j_gene: TRBJ1-1; v_gene: TRBV7-9; len: 11; CDR3aa: ASSPAVNTEAF
j_gene: TRBJ1-2; v_gene: TRBV11-2; len: 16; CDR3aa: ASSPMRTGLLRGYGYT
j_gene: TRBJ2-1; v_gene: TRBV5-1; len: 13; CDR3aa: ASTLVAGGSNEQF
j_gene: TRBJ2-7; v_gene: TRBV7-3; len: 16; CDR3aa: ASSLEELLASGSDEQY
j_gene: TRBJ1-2; v_gene: TRBV6-5; len: 13; CDR3aa: ASSYIPLYRDGYT
j_gene: TRBJ2-2; v_gene: TRBV19; len: 14; CDR3aa: ASKKYAGGGTGELF
j_gene: TRBJ1-1; v_gene: TRBV6-1; len: 12; CDR3aa: ASSEVAGNTEAF
j_gene: TRBJ2-5; v_gene: TRBV5-1; len: 10; CDR3aa: ASSLTGETQY
j_gene: TRBJ1-3; v_gene: TRBV10-3; len: 14; CDR3aa: AISSTGARSGNTIY
j_gene: TRBJ2-7; v_gene: TRBV6-5; len: 11; CDR3aa: ASSYSGGGEQY
j_gene: TRBJ2-3; v_gene: TRBV15; len: 15; CDR3aa: ARPGDNPFRGTDTQY
j_gene: TRBJ2-1; v_gene: TRBV27; len: 12; CDR3aa: ASSLAGGSNEQF